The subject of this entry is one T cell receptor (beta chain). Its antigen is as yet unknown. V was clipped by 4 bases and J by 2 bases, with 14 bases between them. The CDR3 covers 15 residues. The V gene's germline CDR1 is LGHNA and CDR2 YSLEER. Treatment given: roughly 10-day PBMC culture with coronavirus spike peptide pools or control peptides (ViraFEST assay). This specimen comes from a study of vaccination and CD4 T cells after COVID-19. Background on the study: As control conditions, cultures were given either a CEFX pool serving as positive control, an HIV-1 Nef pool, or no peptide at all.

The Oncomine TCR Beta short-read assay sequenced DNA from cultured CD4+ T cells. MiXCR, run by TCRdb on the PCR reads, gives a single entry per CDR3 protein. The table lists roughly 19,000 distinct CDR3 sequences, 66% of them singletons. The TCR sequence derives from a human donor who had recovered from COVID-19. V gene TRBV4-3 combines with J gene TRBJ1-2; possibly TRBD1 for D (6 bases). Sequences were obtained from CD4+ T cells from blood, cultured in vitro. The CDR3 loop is CASSPNGGSNYGYTF. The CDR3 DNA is TGCGCCAGCAGCCCGAACGGGGGCTCGAACTATGGCTACACCTTC.